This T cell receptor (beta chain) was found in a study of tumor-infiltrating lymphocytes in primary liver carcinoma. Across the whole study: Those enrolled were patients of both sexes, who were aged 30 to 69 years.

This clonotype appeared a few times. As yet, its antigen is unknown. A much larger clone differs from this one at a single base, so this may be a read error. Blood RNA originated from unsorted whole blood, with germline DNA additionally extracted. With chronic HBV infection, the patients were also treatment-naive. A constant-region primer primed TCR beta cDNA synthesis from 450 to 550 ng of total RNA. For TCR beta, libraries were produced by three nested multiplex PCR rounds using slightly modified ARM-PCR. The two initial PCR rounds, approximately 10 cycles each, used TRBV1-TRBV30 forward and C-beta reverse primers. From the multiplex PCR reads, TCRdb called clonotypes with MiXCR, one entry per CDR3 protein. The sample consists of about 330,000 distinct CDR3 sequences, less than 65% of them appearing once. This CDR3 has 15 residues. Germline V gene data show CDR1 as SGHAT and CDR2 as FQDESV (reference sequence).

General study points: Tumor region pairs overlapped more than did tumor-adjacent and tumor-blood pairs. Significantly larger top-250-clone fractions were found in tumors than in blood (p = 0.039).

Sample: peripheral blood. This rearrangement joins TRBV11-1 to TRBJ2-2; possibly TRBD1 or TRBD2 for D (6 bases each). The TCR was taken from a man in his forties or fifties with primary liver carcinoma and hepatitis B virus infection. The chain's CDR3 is CASSLSWGDTGGLFF. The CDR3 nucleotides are TGTGCCAGCAGCTTATCGTGGGGGGACACCGGGGGGCTGTTTTTT.